The 13 T cell receptor beta chains presented below share a single source sample, sequenced in a study of shared T cell receptors in the human thymus. The table came from immunoSEQ multiplex PCR; TCRdb's copy has only in-frame clones and leaves some out. The sample yields 700,000 or so clones, around 85% seen once. These data were also filed under a second study, of human thymus T cells.

The sequenced sample consisted of thymocytes. All receptors derive from a girl under three years old with a congenital heart defect.

This chain connects TRBV28 to TRBJ1-6; D is possibly TRBD1 (5 bases). The germline V and J ends were trimmed by 5 bases and 4 bases, with 12 bases remaining between them. Germline V lookup: CDR1 MDHEN, CDR2 SYDVKM. This CDR3 has 15 residues. The CDR3 DNA is TGTGCCAGCAGTCTCCAGACAGTTTATAATTCACCCCTCCACTTT. Its translation: CASSLQTVYNSPLHF.

This rearrangement joins TRBV9 to TRBJ2-3; 8 nucleotides align to TRBD2. The V segment lost 4 bases and the J segment 3 bases; nucleotides outside the gene matches: 7. Germline V gene data show CDR1 as SGDLS and CDR2 as YYNGEE. The CDR3 consists of 15 residues. This chain's CDR3 is CASSPFGGETDTQYF. CDR3 DNA sequence: TGTGCCAGCAGCCCATTCGGGGGGGAGACAGATACGCAGTATTTT.

This chain uses TRBV28 with TRBJ1-4; no definite D call. CDR3 length equals 15 residues. Trimming pared 6 bases from V and 4 bases from J, leaving 15 bases between. Germline V gene data show CDR1 as MDHEN and CDR2 as SYDVKM. CDR3 nucleotide sequence: TGTGCCAGCAGCACCCCCCGGGTCTATAATGAAAAACTGTTTTTT. Translation: CASSTPRVYNEKLFF.

The V and J genes are TRBV5-1 and TRBJ1-2, with a weak D call TRBD1 (5 bases). The CDR3 loop spans 14 amino acids. Per germline, CDR1 SGHRS and CDR2 YFSETQ. Between the trimmed V and J ends, which lost 4 bases and 4 bases, there was a span of 14 bases. The CDR3 DNA is TGCGCCAGCAGCGAAAGCGGGGGTTTCTATGGCTACACCTTC. Encoded protein: CASSESGGFYGYTF.

The V call is TRBV7-3, the J call TRBJ2-7; D unclear. The CDR3 spans 14 residues. V gave up 5 bases and J gave up 3 bases, with 14 bases separating them. Germline V gene sequence: CDR1 SGHTA, CDR2 FQGTGA. CDR3 in DNA: TGTGCCAGCAGCCCCAAACCTACCCTCTACGAGCAGTACTTC. Translation: CASSPKPTLYEQYF.

This clone was seen only once. The CDR3 region is CASTAGQGAMAGYTF. The CDR3, as DNA: TGTGCCAGTACCGCGGGACAGGGGGCGATGGCTGGCTACACCTTC. The chain recombines TRBV19 with TRBJ1-2, with TRBD1 matching 12 bases. The CDR3 runs 15 residues. J was trimmed by 7 bases and V by 7 bases; bases with no gene match: 10. CDR1 and CDR2 from the germline V gene are LNHDA and SQIVND (reference sequence).

The chain has TRBV4-3 and TRBJ1-1; D is undetermined. V lost 0 bases to trimming and J lost 9 bases, with 14 bases between them. Looked up from germline, CDR1 is LGHNA and CDR2 is YSLEER. The CDR3 consists of 14 residues. The chain's CDR3 is CASSQDDSSGQAFF. As DNA, the CDR3 is TGCGCCAGCAGCCAAGATGATTCCAGCGGGCAAGCTTTCTTT.

The chain uses TRBV2 and TRBJ1-2, with a weak D call TRBD1 (6 bases). Germline assignment: CDR1 SNHLY and CDR2 FYNNEI. CDR3 length equals 14 residues. V was pared by 4 bases and J by 4 bases, with 13 bases between. CDR3: CASSVQQGVYGYTF. For the CDR3, the DNA is TGTGCCAGCAGTGTCCAACAGGGAGTCTATGGCTACACCTTC.

This sequence joins TRBV27 and TRBJ2-3; D might be TRBD1 (5 bases). The CDR3 sequence is 20 residues long. V shed 4 bases and J shed 2 bases, with 28 bases lying between them. The V gene's germline CDR1 is MNHEY and CDR2 SMNVEV (reference sequence). The CDR3 here is CASSSSPNTHQGTYTDTQYF. For the CDR3, the DNA is TGTGCCAGCAGTTCCTCCCCGAATACCCATCAGGGCACCTACACAGATACGCAGTATTTT.

This clone has a handful of counts. A read error may account for a junction end that differs from germline. The chain combines TRBV2 with TRBJ1-2; 8 bases are a match to TRBD1. Germline V gene sequence: CDR1 SNHLY, CDR2 FYNNEI. The CDR3 length is 11 residues. The CDR3 protein is CASRTPGGCTF. In DNA, the CDR3 is TGTGCCAGCAGAACCCCAGGGGGCTGCACCTTC.

The chain carries TRBV5-1 and TRBJ2-3, with 11 bases lining up with TRBD2. Germline CDR1 SGHRS, CDR2 YFSETQ. The trim removed 0 bases at V and 7 bases at J, leaving 4 bases unmatched. The CDR3 totals 15 residues. The CDR3 protein is CASSLGSGGDYTQYF. The CDR3 DNA reads as TGCGCCAGCAGCTTGGGTAGCGGGGGGGACTATACGCAGTATTTT.

This clone was seen a single time. The CDR3: CASSLVTSGGAEQYF. The CDR3 DNA follows: TGTGCCAGCAGCTTGGTAACTAGCGGGGGTGCCGAGCAGTACTTC. This chain links TRBV5-4 with TRBJ2-7; 11 nucleotides align to TRBD2. J gave up 6 bases and V 0 bases, and 5 bases lay outside the gene matches. The CDR3 contains 15 residues. Germline V CDR1 and CDR2: SGHNT, YYREEE (reference sequence).

The count of this clone is one. This chain uses TRBV13 with TRBJ1-4; D gene unclear. Between the trimmed V and J ends, which lost 1 base and 14 bases, there was a span of 14 bases. The CDR3 covers 13 residues. CDR1 PRHDT and CDR2 FYEKMQ come from the germline V gene (reference sequence). The CDR3 is CASSLVEGVWLFF. The CDR3 region has the DNA TGTGCCAGCAGCTTAGTTGAGGGTGTCTGGCTGTTTTTT.